These 22 T cell receptor beta chains came from one sample sequenced in a study of blood T cell repertoires in COVID-19. Assay used: immunoSEQ multiplex PCR; TCRdb lists only in-frame clones, some missing. This table has roughly 230,000 clones, almost 85% appearing once. Material for sequencing was peripheral blood. The source is a man in his fifties with acute or convalescent COVID-19.

Of note for this clone: The DNA is omitted, as the CDR3 cannot be located on it reliably, and the CDR3 follows TCRdb's listing. This chain connects TRBV1 to TRBJ2-1; the table's D call, TRBD2, was not checked against the DNA. TRBV1 is an annotated pseudogene. The CDR3 totals 20 residues, both ends included. CDR3: CTSSQDIWASGARHYNEQFF.

The chain uses TRBV5-4 and TRBJ2-4, with TRBD2 matching 7 bases. CDR1 and CDR2 from the germline V gene are SGHNT and YYREEE (reference sequence). Germline trimming cut 2 bases from V and 0 bases from J; bases unmatched to any gene: 5. The CDR3 loop spans 16 amino acids. CDR3 protein: CASSFGLGEAKNIQYF. The DNA for the CDR3 is TGTGCCAGCAGCTTCGGACTAGGCGAAGCCAAAAACATTCAGTACTTC.

The chain combines TRBV28 with TRBJ2-2; 12 nucleotides agree with TRBD2. The CDR3 loop spans 22 amino acids. Germline CDR1 is MDHEN and CDR2 is SYDVKM. V lost 2 bases and J lost 6; bases outside the gene matches: 22. The CDR3 coding sequence is TGTGCCAGCAGTTTACCCCAGGGACTAGCGGGCCGGAAGGGGAGTAAGGCCGGGGAGCTGTTTTTT. Encoded protein: CASSLPQGLAGRKGSKAGELFF.

The CDR3 protein is CASSQIGTGGTFF. The CDR3 coding sequence is TGTGCCAGCAGCCAAATTGGAACAGGGGGAACTTTCTTT. This chain links TRBV14 with TRBJ1-1; 8 positions match TRBD1. The V gene end was trimmed by 2 bases and the J gene end by 12 bases; junction bases not matched to a gene: 8. The CDR3 loop spans 13 amino acids. In germline, CDR1 is SGHDN, CDR2 FVKESK.

Only one count was recorded for this clone. The chain joins TRBV2 to TRBJ1-1; D perhaps matches TRBD1 (5 bases). The CDR3 contains 14 residues. Trimming shortened V by 7 bases and J by 10 bases, and 22 bases separated the two germline ends. From germline, CDR1 is SNHLY and CDR2 FYNNEI. The CDR3 is CASNQGYIPSGAFF. The CDR3 DNA follows: TGTGCCAGCAACCAGGGTTATATCCCCTCTGGAGCTTTCTTT.

V usage is TRBV4-1 and J usage is TRBJ2-3; no clear D gene. This CDR3 has 11 residues. Germline V gene lookup returns CDR1 MGHRA and CDR2 YSYEKL. Trimming removed 1 base at V and 7 bases at J, with 3 bases between. The CDR3 region has the DNA TGCGCCAGCAGCCAAGCAAATACGCAGTATTTT. Translating it yields CASSQANTQYF.

This clone was observed once. The V and J genes are TRBV5-1 and TRBJ1-6; 9 bases are shared with TRBD1. Germline values: CDR1 SGHRS, CDR2 YFSETQ. The CDR3 is made up of 17 amino acids. The V and J ends lost 0 bases and 10 bases, in that order; junction bases with no gene match: 11. CDR3 DNA: TGCGCCAGCAGCTTGGACCCCGGGACAGGGTACGAGTCACCCCTCCACTTT. This sequence encodes CASSLDPGTGYESPLHF.

The chain couples TRBV27 to TRBJ1-4, with D unresolved. The V gene's germline CDR1 is MNHEY and CDR2 SMNVEV (reference sequence). Trimming took off 5 bases at V and 3 bases at J, with 10 bases between the two ends. This CDR3 has 14 residues. DNA of the CDR3: TGTGCCAGCAGTCCGACTCTCTCTAATGAAAAACTGTTTTTT. This sequence encodes CASSPTLSNEKLFF. Using reference TRBV27 and TRBJ1-4 for the parts outside the CDR3, the full variable domain is EAQVTQNPRYLITVTGKKLTVTCSQNMNHEYMSWYRQDPGLGLRQIYYSMNVEVTDKGDVPEGYKVSRKEKRNFPLILESPSPNQTSLYFCASSPTLSNEKLFFGSGTQLSVL.

This clone has a handful of counts. The V gene is TRBV9, the J gene TRBJ1-4, with 8 bases lining up with TRBD1. The J segment lost 14 bases and the V segment lost 4 bases, leaving 13 bases of the junction unmatched. Germline loops: CDR1 SGDLS, CDR2 YYNGEE. The CDR3 is made up of 14 amino acids. CDR3 in DNA: TGTGCCAGCAGCCCCGGGGCAGGGGGCCTTGTTCTGTTTTTT. Translation gives CASSPGAGGLVLFF.

V and J are TRBV28 and TRBJ1-2; 12 bases match TRBD1. V dropped 6 bases and J dropped 7; count of bases not matched to a gene: 6. The CDR3 spans 14 residues. The germline CDR1 and CDR2 sequences are MDHEN and SYDVKM. The CDR3 is CASRAGQGASGYTF. For the CDR3, the DNA is TGTGCCAGCAGGGCGGGACAGGGGGCCAGTGGCTACACCTTC.

The chain has TRBV28 and TRBJ2-1; 7 positions match TRBD2. The germline V gene has CDR1 MDHEN and CDR2 SYDVKM. The CDR3 consists of 15 residues. With V trimmed by 3 bases and J by 4 bases, 6 bases remained unmatched. The CDR3 sequence: CASSFSGGRYNEQFF. The CDR3 region has the DNA TGTGCCAGCAGTTTTTCGGGGGGTAGGTACAATGAGCAGTTCTTC. Full variable domain (outside the CDR3, taken from reference TRBV28 and TRBJ2-1): DVKVTQSSRYLVKRTGEKVFLECVQDMDHENMFWYRQDPGLGLRLIYFSYDVKMKEKGDIPEGYSVSREKKERFSLILESASTNQTSMYLCASSFSGGRYNEQFFGPGTRLTVL.

The chain joins TRBV5-5 to TRBJ1-2; D may be TRBD1 (5 bases). V lost 2 bases, J lost 1 base, and 12 bases lay in between. CDR3 size: 15 residues. CDR1 and CDR2 from the germline V gene are SGHKS and YYEKEE (reference sequence). CDR3 amino acids: CASSFGGTRNYGYTF. CDR3 in DNA: TGTGCCAGCAGCTTTGGGGGGACCCGTAACTATGGCTACACCTTC.

The chain carries TRBV29-1 and TRBJ1-1; the match to TRBD1 covers 8 bases. This CDR3 spans 13 amino acids. The V segment lost 7 bases and the J segment 5 bases; nucleotides outside the gene matches: 9. Germline CDR1 and CDR2: SQVTM and ANQGSEA. The DNA of the CDR3 is TGCAGCGCACACGGACAGGGCATGACTGAAGCTTTCTTT. Protein product: CSAHGQGMTEAFF.

The V gene is TRBV4-2, the J gene TRBJ2-1; unclear D gene. Germline-derived CDR1 and CDR2 are LGHNA and YNFKEQ. V was cut by 0 bases and J by 4 bases, with 10 bases left in between. CDR3 size: 15 residues. The CDR3 DNA sequence: TGTGCCAGCAGCCAAGACTCGGGTGGGTACAATGAGCAGTTCTTC. Amino acids: CASSQDSGGYNEQFF.

V and J are TRBV12-3 or TRBV12-4 and TRBJ2-1; weak D call: TRBD1 (5 bases). There are 13 residues in the CDR3. With 6 bases removed from V and 4 bases from J, the gap between germline ends came to 10 bases. The CDR3 DNA is TGTGCCAGCAGATCTGACAGATACAATGAGCAGTTCTTC. It specifies CASRSDRYNEQFF.

This clone was counted once. This chain uses TRBV11-3 with TRBJ2-3, with D unresolved. The CDR3 extends over 14 amino acids. Trimming cost V 1 base and J 0 bases, with 5 bases left between them. CDR1 and CDR2 (germline): SGHNT, YENEEA. The CDR3: CASSLVASTDTQYF. DNA for the CDR3: TGTGCCAGCAGCTTAGTAGCTAGCACAGATACGCAGTATTTT.

This chain joins TRBV9 and TRBJ1-1, with TRBD1 matching over 7 bases. Looked up from germline, CDR1 is SGDLS and CDR2 is YYNGEE. The CDR3 is 13 residues long. V lost 3 bases, J lost 5 bases, and 4 bases stayed unmatched. CDR3 coding DNA: TGTGCCAGCAGCGCAGGACAGGAGACTGAAGCTTTCTTT. This gives the protein CASSAGQETEAFF.

The DNA of the CDR3 is TGTGCCAGCAGCCGCACACAGAGCGGGACCTACGAGCAGTACTTC. Its translation is CASSRTQSGTYEQYF. The rearrangement uses TRBV11-2 and TRBJ2-7, with 7 bases identical to TRBD2. The CDR3 contains 15 residues. J lost 2 bases, V lost 5 bases, and 9 bases had no gene match. Germline assignment: CDR1 SGHAT and CDR2 FQNNGV.

The V call is TRBV2, the J call TRBJ1-4; 10 bases agree with TRBD1. The CDR3 extends over 15 amino acids. Germline lookup yields CDR1 SNHLY and CDR2 FYNNEI. V lost 6 bases to trimming and J lost 7 bases; unmatched junction nucleotides: 8. CDR3 sequence: CASRRDRGSSEKLFF. Written as DNA, the CDR3 is TGTGCCAGCAGGCGGGACAGGGGATCTAGTGAAAAACTGTTTTTT.

The chain combines TRBV15 with TRBJ2-7; no reliable D call. This CDR3 has 15 amino acids. The germline V gene encodes CDR1 LNHNV and CDR2 YYDKDF (reference sequence). V was shortened by 0 bases and J by 5 bases, with 14 bases between the two germline ends. Written as DNA, the CDR3 is TGTGCCACCAGCAGAGAACCTACTTCTTCTGACGAGCAGTACTTC. Translated: CATSREPTSSDEQYF.

The chain employs TRBV9 and TRBJ2-2; D remains unclear. The V gene lost 0 bases and the J gene lost 0 bases, with 9 bases spanning the gap. CDR1 and CDR2 from the germline V gene are SGDLS and YYNGEE. This CDR3 has 16 residues. The CDR3 region has the DNA TGTGCCAGCAGCGTAGGGCGGCTCCCGAACACCGGGGAGCTGTTTTTT. Its translation: CASSVGRLPNTGELFF.

The chain links TRBV3-1 (or the pseudogene TRBV3-2) to TRBJ1-6; D not certain. Germline V lookup: CDR1 LGHDT, CDR2 YNNKEL (reference sequence). The V end lost 1 base, the J end lost 7 bases, and 11 bases lay between the germline ends. The CDR3 covers 15 residues. The CDR3 is CASSQGVRINSPLHF. CDR3 nucleotide sequence: TGTGCCAGCAGCCAAGGGGTCAGGATAAATTCACCCCTCCACTTT.